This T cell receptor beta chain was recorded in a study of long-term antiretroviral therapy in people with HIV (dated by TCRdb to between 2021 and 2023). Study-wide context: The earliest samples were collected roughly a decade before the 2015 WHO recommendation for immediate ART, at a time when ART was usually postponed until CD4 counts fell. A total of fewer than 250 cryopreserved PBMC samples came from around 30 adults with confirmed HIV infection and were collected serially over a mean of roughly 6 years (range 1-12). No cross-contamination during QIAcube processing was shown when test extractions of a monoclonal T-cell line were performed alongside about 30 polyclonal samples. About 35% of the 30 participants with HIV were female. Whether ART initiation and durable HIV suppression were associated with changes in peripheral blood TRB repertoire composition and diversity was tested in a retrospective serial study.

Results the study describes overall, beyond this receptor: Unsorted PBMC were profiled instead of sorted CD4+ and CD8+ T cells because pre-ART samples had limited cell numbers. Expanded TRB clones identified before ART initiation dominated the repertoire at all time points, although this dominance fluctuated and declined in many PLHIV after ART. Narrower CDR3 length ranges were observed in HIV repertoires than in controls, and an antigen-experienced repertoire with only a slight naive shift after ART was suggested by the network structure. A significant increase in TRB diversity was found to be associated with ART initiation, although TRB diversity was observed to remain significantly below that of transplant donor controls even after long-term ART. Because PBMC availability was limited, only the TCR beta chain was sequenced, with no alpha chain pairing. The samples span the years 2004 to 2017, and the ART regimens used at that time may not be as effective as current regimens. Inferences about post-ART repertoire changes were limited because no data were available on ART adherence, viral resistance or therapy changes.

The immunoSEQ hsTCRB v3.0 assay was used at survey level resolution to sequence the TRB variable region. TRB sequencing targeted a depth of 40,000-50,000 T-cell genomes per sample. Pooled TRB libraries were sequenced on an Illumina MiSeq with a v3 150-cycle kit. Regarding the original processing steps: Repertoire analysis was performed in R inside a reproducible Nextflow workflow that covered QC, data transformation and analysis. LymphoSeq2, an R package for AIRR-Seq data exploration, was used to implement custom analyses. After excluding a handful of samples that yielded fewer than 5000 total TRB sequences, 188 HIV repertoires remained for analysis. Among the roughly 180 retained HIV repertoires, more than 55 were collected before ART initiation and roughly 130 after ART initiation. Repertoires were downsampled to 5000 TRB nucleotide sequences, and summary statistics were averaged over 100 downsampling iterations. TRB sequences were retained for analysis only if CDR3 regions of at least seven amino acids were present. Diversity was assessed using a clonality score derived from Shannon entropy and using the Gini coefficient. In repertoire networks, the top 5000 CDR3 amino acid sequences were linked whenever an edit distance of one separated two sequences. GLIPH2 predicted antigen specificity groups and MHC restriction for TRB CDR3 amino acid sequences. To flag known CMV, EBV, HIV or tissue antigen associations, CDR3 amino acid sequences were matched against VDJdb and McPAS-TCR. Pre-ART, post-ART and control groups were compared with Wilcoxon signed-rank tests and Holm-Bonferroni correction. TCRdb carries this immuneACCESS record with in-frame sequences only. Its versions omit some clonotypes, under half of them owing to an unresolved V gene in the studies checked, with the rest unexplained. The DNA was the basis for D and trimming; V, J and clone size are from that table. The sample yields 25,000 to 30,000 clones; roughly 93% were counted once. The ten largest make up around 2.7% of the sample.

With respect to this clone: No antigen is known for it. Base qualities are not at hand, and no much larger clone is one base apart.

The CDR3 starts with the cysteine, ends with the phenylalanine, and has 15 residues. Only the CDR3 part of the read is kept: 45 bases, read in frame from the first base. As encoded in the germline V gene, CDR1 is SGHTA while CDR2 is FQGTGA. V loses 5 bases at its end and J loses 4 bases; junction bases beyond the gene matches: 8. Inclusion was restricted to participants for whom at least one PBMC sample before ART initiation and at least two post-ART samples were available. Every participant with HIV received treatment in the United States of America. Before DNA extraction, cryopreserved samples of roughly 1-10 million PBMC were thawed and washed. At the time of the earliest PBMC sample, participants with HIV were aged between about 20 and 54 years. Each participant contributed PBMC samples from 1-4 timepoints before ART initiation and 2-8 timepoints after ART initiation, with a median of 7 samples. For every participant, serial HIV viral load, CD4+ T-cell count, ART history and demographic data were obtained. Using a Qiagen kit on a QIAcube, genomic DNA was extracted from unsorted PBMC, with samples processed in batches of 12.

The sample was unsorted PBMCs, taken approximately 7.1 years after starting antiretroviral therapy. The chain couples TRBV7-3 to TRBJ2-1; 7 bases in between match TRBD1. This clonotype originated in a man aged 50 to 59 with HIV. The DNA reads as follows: TGTGCCAGCAGCCTAGACAGGGCCACGTACAATGAGCAGTTCTTC. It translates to CASSLDRATYNEQFF.